The sequence of this TCR beta chain was determined in a study of control samples from healthy donors and cancer patients. Germline V gene data show CDR1 as MNHNY and CDR2 as SVGAGI (reference sequence). Between the trimmed V and J ends, which lost 2 bases and 3 bases, there was a span of 17 bases. The CDR3 length is 16 residues. Generated by immunoSEQ multiplex PCR, the TCRdb table keeps only in-frame clones and is missing some. Found here are 120,000 or so clones, around 92% of them singletons; the top ten hold around 40%. The clonotype originates from a middle-aged man in good health. The chain is built from TRBV6-6 and TRBJ2-7; TRBD1 is a possible D gene (5 bases). The sample comprised blood. The CDR3 here is CASSYGPLQGFYEQYF. DNA of the CDR3: TGTGCCAGCAGTTACGGTCCTTTGCAGGGTTTCTACGAGCAGTACTTC.